These T cell receptor beta chains were read from a single sample in a study of T cell changes during pregnancy in multiple sclerosis. The method was immunoSEQ multiplex PCR; TCRdb's version includes in-frame clones alone and lacks a portion of them. The table shows approximately 60,000 clones, with around 90% occurring only once. Here the sequenced sample was peripheral blood, taken in the second trimester of pregnancy. The receptors were gathered from a female donor with multiple sclerosis, enrolled in a pregnancy study. CDR3s include the opening cysteine and the closing phenylalanine or tryptophan. The order of the fields is D gene, J gene, clone size, V gene, CDR3 DNA, CDR3 protein. The D gene is left open where the match is weak. Expanded clones are given a class, and other clones once, few, many or no size at all.

- | TRBJ2-1 | - | TRBV7-7 | TGTGCTAGCAGCTCCCAGGGGGGCCATGAGCAGTTCTTC | CASSSQGGHEQFF
- | TRBJ1-5 | - | TRBV4-2 | TGTGCCAGCAGCCATCCCGTAAACCGGGGGGCTGTGAATCAGCCCCAGCATTTT | CASSHPVNRGAVNQPQHF
- | TRBJ1-2 | - | TRBV11-2 | TGTGCCAGCAGCTTATACCGGGGATATGGCTACACCTTC | CASSLYRGYGYTF
- | TRBJ2-6 | - | TRBV6-4 | TGTGCCAGCACAGATGAGGCCTCTGGGGCCAACGTCCTGACTTTC | CASTDEASGANVLTF
- | TRBJ1-1 | - | TRBV4-3 | TGCGCCAGCAGGACTCTAGAGAACACTGAAGCTTTCTTT | CASRTLENTEAFF
- | TRBJ1-1 | - | TRBV28 | TGTGCCAGCAGCCATAAACTGTTTGTAGACACTGAAGCTTTCTTT | CASSHKLFVDTEAFF
- | TRBJ1-4 | - | TRBV10-3 | TGTGCCATCAGTGAGTCCTGGCAGAAGACAAATGAAAAACTGTTTTTT | CAISESWQKTNEKLFF
TRBD1 | TRBJ2-7 | - | TRBV28 | TGTGCCAGCAGTCGACAGGGAGTGGGATACAGGGAGTACTTC | CASSRQGVGYREYF
- | TRBJ1-5 | - | TRBV15 | TGTGCCACCAGCAGAGATCATCCCCTGGGAACACAGGGTAGCAATCAGCCCCAGCATTTT | CATSRDHPLGTQGSNQPQHF
- | TRBJ1-1 | - | TRBV7-3 | TGTGCCAGCAGCTTAACCGGGTTTGGCGTCGCTTTCTTT | CASSLTGFGVAFF
- | TRBJ1-4 | - | TRBV10-1 | TGCGCCAGCAGTGAGTCTGAAGCGGGCCTCCTGTTTTTT | CASSESEAGLLFF
- | TRBJ1-6 | - | TRBV6-5 | TGTGCCAGCAGTTACGGTCAGGGAGGATCACCCCTCCACTTT | CASSYGQGGSPLHF
- | TRBJ1-1 | - | TRBV7-9 | TGTGCCAGCAGCTTAATACAGAACACTGAAGCTTTCTTT | CASSLIQNTEAFF
TRBD1 | TRBJ2-1 | once | TRBV18 | TGTGCCAGCTCAGCCACAGGGGTCGACAATGAGCAGTTCTTC | CASSATGVDNEQFF
TRBD1 | TRBJ2-1 | - | TRBV2 | TGTGCCAGCAGGTATCCCCCTGAGGGGACAGCTGACAATGAGCAGTTCTTC | CASRYPPEGTADNEQFF
- | TRBJ2-1 | once | TRBV5-1 | TGCGCCAGCAGCTTGGGGGGGGTTAGCTCCTACAATGAGCAGTTCTTC | CASSLGGVSSYNEQFF
- | TRBJ2-7 | - | TRBV13 | TGTGCCAGCAGCATAGCCGCTACCTACGAGCAGTACTTC | CASSIAATYEQYF
- | TRBJ2-7 | - | TRBV2 | TGTGCCAGCAGCCTACAGGGAAGGAGCTCCTACGAGCAGTACTTC | CASSLQGRSSYEQYF
- | TRBJ1-3 | - | TRBV7-9 | TGTGCCAGCAGACAAGGGGAATTAGCTGGAAACACCATATATTTT | CASRQGELAGNTIYF
- | TRBJ1-1 | - | TRBV20-1 | TGCAGTGCACCTCGGAGTTATGAAGCTTTCTTT | CSAPRSYEAFF
- | TRBJ1-5 | - | TRBV29-1 | TGCAGCGCCGGGGGGGGGAGTCAGCCCCAGCATTTT | CSAGGGSQPQHF
TRBD2 | TRBJ2-3 | - | TRBV11-1 | TGTGCCAGCAGCTTAAACGGGGGGGCAGATACGCAGTATTTT | CASSLNGGADTQYF
- | TRBJ1-2 | - | TRBV2 | TGTGCCAGCGTGGGTCGAGGAATCGTAAGCTATGGCTACACCTTC | CASVGRGIVSYGYTF
- | TRBJ1-2 | - | TRBV5-1 | TGCGCCAGCAGCTGGGGGGACCAACTAAACTATGGCTACACCTTC | CASSWGDQLNYGYTF
TRBD1 | TRBJ1-4 | many | TRBV18 | TGTGCCAGCTCCCAGGCCGGGACAGCAGGCGAAAAACTGTTTTTT | CASSQAGTAGEKLFF
- | TRBJ2-1 | few | TRBV11-3 | TGTGCCAGCAGCCAGTCGGGGGACTGGAATGAGCAGTTCTTC | CASSQSGDWNEQFF
TRBD2 | TRBJ2-2 | - | TRBV5-4 | TGTGCCAGCAGCACGGGACTAGCGGGTTATAAGACCGGGGAGCTGTTTTTT | CASSTGLAGYKTGELFF
TRBD1 | TRBJ1-4 | - | TRBV29-1 | TGCAGCGTCTCACAGGGGGCGTCTGAAAAACTGTTTTTT | CSVSQGASEKLFF
- | TRBJ1-6 | - | TRBV27 | TGTGCCAGCAGTTTTAGGGCGGGGGTGAGGGGAGGTAATTCACCCCTCCACTTT | CASSFRAGVRGGNSPLHF
- | TRBJ2-7 | - | TRBV12-5 | TGTGCTAGTGGTTTGAGAGGTCAGCAGTACTTC | CASGLRGQQYF
- | TRBJ1-2 | few | TRBV1 | TGCACCAGCAGCGCAGTTACCTATGGCTACACCTTC | CTSSAVTYGYTF
TRBD1 | TRBJ1-5 | - | TRBV30 | TGTGCCTGGAGTAGGCTAACAGGGGGAAATCAGCCCCAGCATTTT | CAWSRLTGGNQPQHF
TRBD1 | TRBJ1-5 | - | TRBV6-1 | TGTGCCAGCAGTGCCCTGACAGGGGTTCAGCCCCAGCATTTT | CASSALTGVQPQHF
TRBD1 | TRBJ2-2 | - | TRBV6-6 | TGTGCCAGCAGTTACCGGACAGGGGGAACCGGGGAGCTGTTTTTT | CASSYRTGGTGELFF
- | TRBJ2-2 | - | TRBV5-1 | TGCGCCAGCAGCCCGTTGGCAGGGGCCCAGATGGAGCTGTTTTTT | CASSPLAGAQMELFF
- | TRBJ1-5 | - | TRBV19 | TGTGCCAGTAGTATAGGGGCAGGGATTAGCAATCAGCCCCAGCATTTT | CASSIGAGISNQPQHF
- | TRBJ1-1 | once | TRBV11-2 | TGTGCCAGCAGCTCCCGTCCTGAGTCCACTGAAGCTTTCTTT | CASSSRPESTEAFF
- | TRBJ1-2 | - | TRBV4-1 | TGCGCCAGCAGCCCGCAACCTGGGGTCCTAGCCGGCTATGGCTACACCTTC | CASSPQPGVLAGYGYTF
TRBD1 | TRBJ2-7 | few | TRBV5-1 | TGCGCCAGCACACAACCGGGGACAGGGTACCACGAGCAGTACTTC | CASTQPGTGYHEQYF
TRBD1 | TRBJ1-1 | - | TRBV11-2 | TGTGCCAGCAGCTTTTGGACAGGGGGCTATTGGGTGGGGAACACTGAAGCTTTCTTT | CASSFWTGGYWVGNTEAFF
- | TRBJ1-1 | few | TRBV2 | TGTGCCAGCAGCAACCAGTACACTGAAGCTTTCTTT | CASSNQYTEAFF
- | TRBJ1-1 | once | TRBV11-2 | TGTGCCAGCAGCTTACAGGCAATGAACACTGAAGCTTTCTTT | CASSLQAMNTEAFF
- | TRBJ1-1 | - | TRBV28 | TGTGCCCTTCGGGGGGGGAACACTGAAGCTTTCTTT | CALRGGNTEAFF
- | TRBJ1-1 | - | TRBV27 | TGTGCCAGCAGTCGGACCCCCGAGGGGAACACTGAAGCTTTCTTT | CASSRTPEGNTEAFF
TRBD1 | TRBJ1-1 | - | TRBV6-5 | TGTGCCAGCAGTTTACAGGGGGGAAGACTTGAAGCTTTCTTT | CASSLQGGRLEAFF
- | TRBJ2-1 | - | TRBV19 | TGTGCCAGTAGTTTCGATAGCTCCTACAATGAGCAGTTCTTC | CASSFDSSYNEQFF
- | TRBJ2-1 | - | TRBV7-3 | TGTGCCAGCAGCCCCGGCCAGGGGAACTACAATGAGCAGTTCTTC | CASSPGQGNYNEQFF